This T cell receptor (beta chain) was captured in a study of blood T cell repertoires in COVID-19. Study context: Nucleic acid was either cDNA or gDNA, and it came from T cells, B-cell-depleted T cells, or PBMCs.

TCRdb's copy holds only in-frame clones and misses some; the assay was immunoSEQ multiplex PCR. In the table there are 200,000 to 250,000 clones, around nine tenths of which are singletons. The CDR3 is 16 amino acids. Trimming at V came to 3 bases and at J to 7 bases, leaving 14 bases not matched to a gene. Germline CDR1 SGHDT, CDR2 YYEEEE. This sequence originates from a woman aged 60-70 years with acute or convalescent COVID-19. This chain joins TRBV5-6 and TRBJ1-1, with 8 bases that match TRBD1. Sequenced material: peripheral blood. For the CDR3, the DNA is TGTGCCAGCAGCTCCCTGGGCCCCGACAGGGGTGGTGAAGCTTTCTTT. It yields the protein CASSSLGPDRGGEAFF.